The 12 T cell receptor beta chains reported below all come from one sample, sequenced in a study of cytomegalovirus exposure and HLA in healthy donors (dated by TCRdb to 2016 to 2017). The library was prepared using the immunoSEQ multiplex PCR assay. A mixture of 60 forward primers for TCR Vbeta segments and 13 reverse primers for TCR Jbeta segments was used in the multiplex PCR. TCRdb's version of the immuneACCESS table is confined to in-frame rearrangements and falls short of the full clone set. An unresolved V gene accounts for under half of the shortfall where checked; the remainder is of unknown origin. The sample has more than 50,000 clones on record. The top ten constitute 6.5% to 8.5% of the sample. The sample consisted of PBMCs. The receptors here all came from a woman aged 40 to 49 in good health and CMV-seronegative.

The V and J genes are TRBV7-6 and TRBJ1-3; 8 positions agree with TRBD1. CDR1 and CDR2 from the germline V gene are SGHVS and FNYEAQ. The CDR3 is 16 amino acids. The V and J ends lost 5 bases and 0 bases, in that order; junction bases with no gene match: 6. This CDR3 is CASSERQGLSGNTIYF. The CDR3 DNA reads TGTGCCAGCAGCGAGAGACAGGGGCTCTCTGGAAACACCATATATTTT. Together with reference TRBV7-6 and TRBJ1-3, the CDR3 gives the full variable domain: GAGVSQSPRYKVTKRGQDVALRCDPISGHVSLYWYRQALGQGPEFLTYFNYEAQQDKSGLPNDRFSAERPEGSISTLTIQRTEQRDSAMYRCASSERQGLSGNTIYFGEGSWLTVV.

With respect to this clone: Its ends do not fully match the called genes, so a read error is possible. The same CDR3 can be traced to other DNA sequences in this sample. This rearrangement joins TRBV2 to TRBJ1-6, with 7 bases matching TRBD1. This CDR3 spans 15 amino acids. CDR1 and CDR2 from the germline V gene are SNHLY and FYNNEI. CDR3 residues: CASSGQGENRSPLHF. The CDR3, as DNA: TGTGCCAGCAGTGGACAGGGAGAGAACCGGTCACCCCTACACTTT.

J is TRBJ1-3 and V is TRBV19; 9 bases line up with TRBD1. The CDR3 sequence is 17 residues long. The junction had 9 bases not matched to a gene; V was cut back by 4 bases and J by 2 bases. Germline V gene data show CDR1 as LNHDA and CDR2 as SQIVND (reference sequence). DNA for the CDR3: TGTGCCAGTAGTAACGGACAGGGGATTCTTACTGGAAACACCATATATTTT. This encodes CASSNGQGILTGNTIYF.

This chain links TRBV28 with TRBJ2-2, with D tentatively TRBD2 (5 bases). Germline V gene sequence: CDR1 MDHEN, CDR2 SYDVKM. Trimming removed 7 bases from V and 7 bases from J, with 13 bases in between. The CDR3 sequence is 13 residues long. The CDR3 region has the DNA TGTGCCAGCACCTCCATTCGGGGCGGGGAGCTGTTTTTT. It yields the protein CASTSIRGGELFF. Together with reference TRBV28 and TRBJ2-2, the CDR3 gives the full variable domain: DVKVTQSSRYLVKRTGEKVFLECVQDMDHENMFWYRQDPGLGLRLIYFSYDVKMKEKGDIPEGYSVSREKKERFSLILESASTNQTSMYLCASTSIRGGELFFGEGSRLTVL.

This chain connects TRBV18 to TRBJ2-1; the match to TRBD2 covers 13 bases. J gave up 5 bases and V 5 bases, and 3 bases lay outside the gene matches. The CDR3 length is 15 residues. CDR1 is KGHSH and CDR2 is LQKENI in the germline V gene. DNA of the CDR3: TGTGCCAGCTCATGGACTAGCGGGGGACACAATGAGCAGTTCTTC. It translates to CASSWTSGGHNEQFF. Full variable domain (missing parts from reference TRBV18 and TRBJ2-1): NAGVMQNPRHLVRRRGQEARLRCSPMKGHSHVYWYRQLPEEGLKFMVYLQKENIIDESGMPKERFSAEFPKEGPSILRIQQVVRGDSAAYFCASSWTSGGHNEQFFGPGTRLTVL.

The rearrangement joins TRBV7-9 to TRBJ1-2; D might be TRBD1 (5 bases). V was cut by 2 bases and J by 8 bases, with 18 bases left in between. The CDR3 sequence is 15 residues long. Germline V CDR1 and CDR2: SEHNR, FQNEAQ (reference sequence). CDR3 protein: CASSLLGEALGGYTF. CDR3 bases: TGTGCCAGCAGCTTATTAGGGGAGGCGTTGGGCGGCTACACCTTC.

V usage is TRBV6-6 and J usage is TRBJ1-2; maybe TRBD1 (6 bases). The CDR3 has 14 residues. Trimming removed 3 bases at V and 2 bases at J, with 10 bases between. In germline, CDR1 is MNHNY, CDR2 SVGAGI (reference sequence). The CDR3 DNA follows: TGTGCCAGCAGTTATGATCAGGGGAACTATGGCTACACCTTC. Residues: CASSYDQGNYGYTF.

The V and J genes are TRBV5-4 and TRBJ2-7; 9 bases are a match to TRBD2. This CDR3 contains 14 residues. The V gene's germline CDR1 is SGHNT and CDR2 YYREEE (reference sequence). V shed 0 bases, J shed 6 bases, and the junction held 4 bases outside the gene matches. DNA for the CDR3: TGTGCCAGCAGCTTGGTAGCGGGAGATACCGAGCAGTACTTC. Residues: CASSLVAGDTEQYF.

V and J are TRBV9 and TRBJ1-6; D gene ambiguous. The V gene lost 3 bases and the J gene lost 10 bases, with 8 bases spanning the gap. The CDR3 loop spans 12 amino acids. CDR1 is SGDLS and CDR2 is YYNGEE in the germline V gene. The chain's CDR3 is CASSAGGSPLHF. CDR3 sequence (DNA): TGTGCCAGCAGCGCGGGCGGGTCACCCCTCCACTTT. Full variable domain (missing parts from reference TRBV9 and TRBJ1-6): DSGVTQTPKHLITATGQRVTLRCSPRSGDLSVYWYQQSLDQGLQFLIQYYNGEERAKGNILERFSAQQFPDLHSELNLSSLELGDSALYFCASSAGGSPLHFGNGTRLTVT.

V is TRBV9 and J is TRBJ2-7; D perhaps matches TRBD1 (6 bases). Trimming left V 2 bases short and J 3 bases short, with 15 bases between. Germline values: CDR1 SGDLS, CDR2 YYNGEE. CDR3 size: 15 residues. The CDR3 loop is CASSVRTALDYEQYF. DNA for the CDR3: TGTGCCAGCAGCGTCAGGACAGCCCTCGACTACGAGCAGTACTTC.

The chain joins TRBV19 to TRBJ1-5, with D perhaps matching TRBD1 (5 bases). Trimming stripped 7 bases from V and 4 bases from J, with 17 bases between. Germline CDR1 and CDR2: LNHDA and SQIVND (reference sequence). This CDR3 contains 15 residues. Here the CDR3 DNA reads TGTGCCAGTACAGAAAGGGGAGGTGGGAATCAGCCCCAGCATTTT. It codes for CASTERGGGNQPQHF.

The chain recombines TRBV29-1 with TRBJ2-7, with 9 nucleotides matching TRBD1. V lost 5 bases to trimming and J lost 7 bases; unmatched junction nucleotides: 6. CDR1 SQVTM and CDR2 ANQGSEA come from the germline V gene. The CDR3 is made up of 12 amino acids. In DNA, the CDR3 is TGCAGCGTTTCCGGACAGGGGATAGAGCAGTACTTC. Encoded protein: CSVSGQGIEQYF.